These 3 T cell receptor beta chains were all obtained from the same sample, sequenced in a study of control samples from healthy donors and cancer patients. Using immunoSEQ multiplex PCR, the repertoire was profiled, and TCRdb retains in-frame clones only, with some absent. In the table there are tens of thousands of clones, around 85% of which are singletons. Sequencing was done on a sample of PBMCs. These receptors all come from an older man with lung cancer.

The V gene is TRBV11-3, the J gene TRBJ2-1; TRBD1 might be the D (6 bases). The V gene lost 0 bases and the J gene lost 1 base, with 10 bases spanning the gap. The CDR3 consists of 16 residues. The germline gives CDR1 SGHNT, CDR2 YENEEA. CDR3 region: CASSLEGAVSYNEQFF. In nucleotides, the CDR3 is TGTGCCAGCAGCTTAGAGGGGGCGGTATCCTACAATGAGCAGTTCTTC. Drawing the rest from reference TRBV11-3 and TRBJ2-1, the complete variable domain is EAGVVQSPRYKIIEKKQPVAFWCNPISGHNTLYWYLQNLGQGPELLIRYENEEAVDDSQLPKDRFSAERLKGVDSTLKIQPAELGDSAVYLCASSLEGAVSYNEQFFGPGTRLTVL.

This clone was counted once. The V call is TRBV4-3, the J call TRBJ1-6, with D unresolved. V lost 0 bases, J lost 7 bases, and 7 bases lay in between. Germline V gives CDR1 LGHNA, CDR2 YSLEER. The CDR3 contains 14 residues. CDR3 sequence: CASSQDPVNSPLHF. The CDR3 coding sequence is TGCGCCAGCAGCCAAGACCCAGTAAATTCACCCCTCCACTTT.

The chain is built from TRBV30 and TRBJ2-1; 8 bases align to TRBD1. This CDR3 has 14 amino acids. V gave up 3 bases and J gave up 5 bases; unmatched junction bases: 6. CDR1 and CDR2 from the germline V gene are GTSNPN and SVGIG (reference sequence). The CDR3 coding sequence is TGTGCCTGGAGAAGGGCAGGGGGCAACAATGAGCAGTTCTTC. Its protein is CAWRRAGGNNEQFF.